The 31 T cell receptor beta chains below come from one sample, sequenced in a study of response to subunit inactivated influenza vaccine. MiXCR, run by TCRdb on the RT-PCR reads, gives a single entry per CDR3 protein. The repertoire holds some 500,000 distinct CDR3 sequences, around 25% seen once, with over 1.5% in the top ten. The sequences come from CD4+ T cells sorted from PBMCs, collected about 5 days after vaccination. Every receptor here comes from a man aged 50 or older who received an inactivated influenza vaccine.

The table lists this clonotype with a count of one. The genes are TRBV5-1 and TRBJ2-7; the match to TRBD1 covers 8 bases. The ends lost 4 bases at V and 5 bases at J; junction bases unmatched: 11. This CDR3 region has 15 residues. Germline CDR1 and CDR2: SGHRS and YFSETQ. CDR3 protein: CASSPGRGQGNEQYF. CDR3 bases: TGCGCCAGCAGCCCCGGACGAGGACAGGGTAACGAGCAGTACTTC. Drawing the rest from reference TRBV5-1 and TRBJ2-7, the complete variable domain is KAGVTQTPRYLIKTRGQQVTLSCSPISGHRSVSWYQQTPGQGLQFLFEYFSETQRNKGNFPGRFSGRQFSNSRSEMNVSTLELGDSALYLCASSPGRGQGNEQYFGPGTRLTVT.

This clonotype was seen a few times. The V and J genes are TRBV9 and TRBJ2-5; TRBD1 is a possible D gene (6 bases). Between the trimmed V and J ends, which lost 3 bases and 0 bases, there was a span of 12 bases. CDR3 length: 15 residues. Germline values: CDR1 SGDLS, CDR2 YYNGEE. CDR3 coding DNA: TGTGCCAGCAGCGCCCCGGGACACTACCAAGAGACCCAGTACTTC. This gives the protein CASSAPGHYQETQYF.

The J gene is TRBJ2-7, the V gene TRBV5-1; D remains ambiguous. This CDR3 contains 14 residues. From germline, CDR1 is SGHRS and CDR2 YFSETQ. Between the trimmed V and J ends, which lost 4 bases and 1 base, there was a span of 12 bases. CDR3 bases: TGCGCCAGCAGCCCCGGGCCGACGTCCTACGAGCAGTACTTC. Translated, it gives CASSPGPTSYEQYF.

This clonotype was detected ten times or more. This sequence joins TRBV7-2 and TRBJ2-5; no definite D call. The CDR3 totals 15 residues. In germline, CDR1 is SGHTA, CDR2 FQGNSA. V shed 2 bases and J shed 3 bases, with 13 bases lying between them. CDR3: CASSLFSTREETQYF. DNA of the CDR3: TGTGCCAGCAGCTTATTCTCGACGAGAGAAGAGACCCAGTACTTC.

The rearrangement joins TRBV5-6 to TRBJ1-5, with 8 bases matching TRBD1. V lost 0 bases to trimming and J lost 6 bases; unmatched junction nucleotides: 5. The germline gives CDR1 SGHDT, CDR2 YYEEEE. The CDR3 extends over 15 amino acids. CDR3 protein: CASSLGQGASQPQHF. The CDR3 DNA reads as TGTGCCAGCAGCTTGGGGCAGGGGGCCTCTCAGCCCCAGCATTTT.

This chain joins TRBV27 and TRBJ2-5; D possibly uses TRBD1 or TRBD2 (5 bases each). The CDR3 is 13 amino acids. Trimming left V 3 bases short and J 4 bases short, with 9 bases between. Germline V gene lookup returns CDR1 MNHEY and CDR2 SMNVEV (reference sequence). CDR3 in amino acids: CASSFGTRETQYF. CDR3 nucleotide sequence: TGTGCCAGCAGTTTCGGGACCCGAGAGACCCAGTACTTC.

The chain employs TRBV4-1 and TRBJ1-2; D gene uncertain. V lost 0 bases to trimming and J lost 12 bases, with 17 bases between them. Germline V gene sequence: CDR1 MGHRA, CDR2 YSYEKL. The CDR3 length is 14 residues. The CDR3 region has the DNA TGCGCCAGCAGCCAAGAAGGGTTGGGTTTAAAGAACACCTTC. Translation gives CASSQEGLGLKNTF.

In DNA, the CDR3 is TGCGCCAGCAGCCGTGCAGAGAGCACAGATACGCAGTATTTT. Its translation: CASSRAESTDTQYF. The chain is built from TRBV4-1 and TRBJ2-3; D not resolved. V dropped 4 bases and J dropped 0 bases, with 8 bases sitting between them. This CDR3 is 14 amino acids long. Germline V gene lookup returns CDR1 MGHRA and CDR2 YSYEKL.

The chain recombines TRBV6-2 or TRBV6-3 with TRBJ2-1; no clear D. Germline V CDR1 and CDR2: MNHEY, SVGEGT. There are 12 residues in the CDR3. The V and J ends lost 2 bases and 10 bases respectively, with 9 bases between them. Written as DNA, the CDR3 is TGTGCCAGCAGTTACCCATTGCGGGAGCAGTTCTTC. It yields the protein CASSYPLREQFF.

This chain uses TRBV5-1 with TRBJ2-1; D is undetermined. The CDR3 spans 13 residues. Germline V gene sequence: CDR1 SGHRS, CDR2 YFSETQ. Trimming took off 4 bases at V and 10 bases at J, with 15 bases between the two ends. CDR3 protein: CASSVPLADEQFF. The CDR3 nucleotides are TGCGCCAGCAGCGTACCTCTCGCAGACGAGCAGTTCTTC.

J is TRBJ2-7 and V is TRBV20-1; D might be TRBD1 (6 bases). This CDR3 comprises 12 residues. Germline assignment: CDR1 DFQATT and CDR2 SNEGSKA (reference sequence). V was cut by 4 bases and J by 3 bases, with 10 bases left in between. For the CDR3, the DNA is TGCAGTGCTACGGACAGTCTCTACGAGCAGTACTTC. Amino acids: CSATDSLYEQYF.

J is TRBJ2-7 and V is TRBV29-1; D is possibly TRBD1 or TRBD2 (6 bases each). The CDR3 runs 10 residues. The V end lost 6 bases, the J end lost 6 bases, and 9 bases lay between the germline ends. From germline, CDR1 is SQVTM and CDR2 ANQGSEA. For the CDR3, the DNA is TGCAGCGTATGGGGGGCCGAGCAGTACTTC. Translated: CSVWGAEQYF.

The rearrangement uses TRBV9 and TRBJ1-2; D gene unclear. Trimming removed 0 bases from V and 8 bases from J, with 14 bases in between. CDR3 length: 14 residues. In germline, CDR1 is SGDLS, CDR2 YYNGEE. The CDR3 DNA is TGTGCCAGCAGCGTAGGTTCCTCCAGCGGAGGCTACACCTTC. It specifies CASSVGSSSGGYTF.

The rearrangement joins TRBV12-3 or TRBV12-4 to TRBJ2-4, with a possible D match to TRBD1 (5 bases). The CDR3 consists of 16 residues. V lost 5 bases to trimming and J lost 0 bases, with 14 bases between them. In nucleotides, the CDR3 is TGTGCCAGCAGTCTCCGACAGAGACTAGCCAAAAACATTCAGTACTTC. This encodes CASSLRQRLAKNIQYF.

This clonotype has more than one count but fewer than ten. This sequence joins TRBV20-1 and TRBJ2-6; D possibly corresponds to TRBD1 (5 bases). V was pared by 5 bases and J by 0 bases, with 11 bases between. The CDR3 length is 15 residues. Germline loops: CDR1 DFQATT, CDR2 SNEGSKA (reference sequence). CDR3 in DNA: TGCAGTGCTCGTAGACAGTACTCTGGGGCCAACGTCCTGACTTTC. It codes for CSARRQYSGANVLTF.

J is TRBJ2-1 and V is TRBV7-2; 11 nucleotides align to TRBD2. The V segment lost 4 bases and the J segment 9 bases; nucleotides outside the gene matches: 11. Germline CDR1 reads SGHTA; CDR2 reads FQGNSA. The CDR3 runs to 16 residues. CDR3 bases: TGTGCCAGCAGCTCACGGATAGCGGGAGGGCCTGTTGAGCAGTTCTTC. The encoded protein is CASSSRIAGGPVEQFF.

The J gene is TRBJ1-1, the V gene TRBV7-9, with D perhaps TRBD1 (6 bases). CDR1 and CDR2 (germline): SEHNR, FQNEAQ (reference sequence). The CDR3 has 14 residues. V lost 2 bases, J lost 1 base, and 8 bases lay in between. The CDR3 loop reads CASSLPTGNTEAFF. CDR3 sequence (DNA): TGTGCCAGCAGCTTACCGACAGGGAACACTGAAGCTTTCTTT.

A few counts support this clonotype. This rearrangement joins TRBV28 to TRBJ2-1, with D perhaps matching TRBD1 (6 bases). Germline V gene lookup returns CDR1 MDHEN and CDR2 SYDVKM. V was clipped by 5 bases and J by 1 base, with 15 bases between them. CDR3 length equals 16 residues. CDR3 nucleotide sequence: TGTGCCAGCAGTCGTCCGGGACATGGGTCCTACAATGAGCAGTTCTTC. It translates to CASSRPGHGSYNEQFF.

This clonotype has only a few counts. The rearrangement joins TRBV2 to TRBJ2-7; D may be TRBD2 (6 bases). The length of the CDR3 is 14 residues. V lost 4 bases to trimming and J lost 7 bases, with 17 bases between them. The germline gives CDR1 SNHLY, CDR2 FYNNEI. The CDR3 sequence: CASSVPGVRVEQYF. In nucleotides, the CDR3 is TGTGCCAGCAGTGTACCGGGAGTCAGGGTTGAGCAGTACTTC.

V gene TRBV20-1 combines with J gene TRBJ2-4; D might be TRBD2 (6 bases). Germline CDR1 reads DFQATT; CDR2 reads SNEGSKA (reference sequence). The CDR3 is 15 amino acids. Trimming removed 3 bases at V and 0 bases at J, with 12 bases between. This CDR3 reads CSASFAGLAKNIQYF. In DNA, the CDR3 is TGCAGTGCTAGTTTTGCGGGATTAGCCAAAAACATTCAGTACTTC.

This clonotype was counted between two and nine times. V usage is TRBV12-3 or TRBV12-4 and J usage is TRBJ2-7, with TRBD1 matching over 8 bases. The ends lost 7 bases at V and 2 bases at J; junction bases unmatched: 7. This CDR3 is built from 14 residues. The CDR3 nucleotides read TGTGCCAGCAACACCGCGACAGGGGCCTACGAGCAGTACTTC. It encodes CASNTATGAYEQYF.

V and J are TRBV12-3 or TRBV12-4 and TRBJ2-1; possible D gene TRBD1, 6 bases. This CDR3 is 14 amino acids long. Trimming removed 9 bases from V and 0 bases from J, with 12 bases in between. CDR3 sequence (DNA): TGTGCCAGTCAGGACAGAAGCTCCTACAATGAGCAGTTCTTC. Translation gives CASQDRSSYNEQFF.

The V gene is TRBV4-2, the J gene TRBJ2-7; the match to TRBD2 covers 11 bases. V dropped 2 bases and J dropped 4; count of bases not matched to a gene: 7. The CDR3 is made up of 16 amino acids. Germline V gives CDR1 LGHNA, CDR2 YNFKEQ. The CDR3 reads CASSQSPASGGYEQYF. The CDR3 DNA follows: TGTGCCAGCAGCCAAAGCCCGGCTAGCGGGGGGTACGAGCAGTACTTC.

The chain joins TRBV9 to TRBJ2-4; D uncertain. Trimming pared 0 bases from V and 6 bases from J, leaving 4 bases between. This CDR3 comprises 12 residues. Germline V gene data show CDR1 as SGDLS and CDR2 as YYNGEE. CDR3 in DNA: TGTGCCAGCAGCGTAGCCGGAAACATTCAGTACTTC. It yields the protein CASSVAGNIQYF.

The chain uses TRBV6-5 and TRBJ2-1, with D uncertain. The germline V and J ends were trimmed by 0 bases and 2 bases, with 11 bases remaining between them. Per germline, CDR1 MNHEY and CDR2 SVGAGI. The CDR3 has 16 residues. The CDR3 sequence is CASSYSRPGTYNEQFF. CDR3 nucleotides: TGTGCCAGCAGTTACTCCCGTCCTGGGACCTACAATGAGCAGTTCTTC.

The table lists this clonotype with a few counts. V and J are TRBV9 and TRBJ2-7; TRBD2 agrees at 7 bases. There are 14 residues in the CDR3. Trimming removed 4 bases from V and 3 bases from J; junction bases left unmatched: 7. CDR1 SGDLS and CDR2 YYNGEE come from the germline V gene. This CDR3 is CASSPRGEGYEQYF. CDR3 nucleotides: TGTGCCAGCAGCCCCCGGGGGGAGGGCTACGAGCAGTACTTC. The variable domain in full, with the rest retrieved from reference TRBV9 and TRBJ2-7, is DSGVTQTPKHLITATGQRVTLRCSPRSGDLSVYWYQQSLDQGLQFLIQYYNGEERAKGNILERFSAQQFPDLHSELNLSSLELGDSALYFCASSPRGEGYEQYFGPGTRLTVT.

The J gene is TRBJ2-3, the V gene TRBV10-3; TRBD1 agrees at 7 bases. Germline V gives CDR1 ENHRY, CDR2 SYGVKD. V shed 10 bases and J 10 bases; nucleotides not matched to a gene: 11. The CDR3 is 12 residues long. CDR3 in DNA: TGTGCCACACGACAGGGCCCCGGAGCGCAGTATTTT. The encoded protein is CATRQGPGAQYF.

The chain has TRBV12-3 or TRBV12-4 and TRBJ2-7, with 10 bases fitting TRBD1. CDR3 length: 15 residues. Trimming at V came to 6 bases and at J to 2 bases, leaving 7 bases not matched to a gene. CDR3 DNA: TGTGCCAGCAGCCTAGGACAGGGGGGGACCTACGAGCAGTACTTC. This gives the protein CASSLGQGGTYEQYF.

The V and J genes are TRBV7-2 and TRBJ2-7; D tentatively fits TRBD1 or TRBD2 (6 bases each). The V and J ends lost 6 bases and 7 bases respectively, with 16 bases between them. The CDR3 has 13 residues. From germline, CDR1 is SGHTA and CDR2 FQGNSA. The CDR3 region has the DNA TGTGCCAGCAGGGATAGCGGAGGGGGGGAGCAGTACTTC. Its protein product is CASRDSGGGEQYF.

This clonotype was found a few times. The V gene is TRBV5-1, the J gene TRBJ2-2; a weak D match, TRBD1 (6 bases). The ends were cut back, 4 bases at V and 1 base at J, with 17 bases in the middle. Germline CDR1 SGHRS, CDR2 YFSETQ. The CDR3 is 17 residues long. The CDR3 here is CASSRDPGHQNTGELFF. The CDR3 coding sequence is TGCGCCAGCAGCCGTGACCCGGGACATCAGAACACCGGGGAGCTGTTTTTT.

The genes are TRBV7-9 and TRBJ2-2; D perhaps matches TRBD2 (6 bases). The CDR3 consists of 14 residues. Between the trimmed V and J ends, which lost 4 bases and 6 bases, there was a span of 12 bases. CDR1 SEHNR and CDR2 FQNEAQ come from the germline V gene (reference sequence). Written as DNA, the CDR3 is TGTGCCAGCAGCTCGGGACTTCCCTCCGGGGAGCTGTTTTTT. It is translated as CASSSGLPSGELFF. The variable domain in full, with the rest retrieved from reference TRBV7-9 and TRBJ2-2, is DTGVSQNPRHKITKRGQNVTFRCDPISEHNRLYWYRQTLGQGPEFLTYFQNEAQLEKSRLLSDRFSAERPKGSFSTLEIQRTEQGDSAMYLCASSSGLPSGELFFGEGSRLTVL.